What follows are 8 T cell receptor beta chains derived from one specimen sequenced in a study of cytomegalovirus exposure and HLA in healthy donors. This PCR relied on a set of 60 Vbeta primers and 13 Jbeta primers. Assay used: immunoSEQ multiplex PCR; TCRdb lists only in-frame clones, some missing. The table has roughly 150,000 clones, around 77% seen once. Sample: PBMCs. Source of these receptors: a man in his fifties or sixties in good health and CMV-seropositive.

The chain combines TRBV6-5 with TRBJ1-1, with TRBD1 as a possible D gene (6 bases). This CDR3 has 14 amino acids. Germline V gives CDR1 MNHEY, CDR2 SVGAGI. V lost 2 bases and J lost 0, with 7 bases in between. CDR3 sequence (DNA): TGTGCCAGCAGTTACGGGACATTGAACACTGAAGCTTTCTTT. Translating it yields CASSYGTLNTEAFF.

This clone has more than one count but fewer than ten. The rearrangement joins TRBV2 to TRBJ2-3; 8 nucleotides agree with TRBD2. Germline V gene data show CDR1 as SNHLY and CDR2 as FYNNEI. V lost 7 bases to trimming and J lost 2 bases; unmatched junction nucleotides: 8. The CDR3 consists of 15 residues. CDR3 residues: CASTIGRGVTDTQYF. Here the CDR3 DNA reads TGTGCCAGCACCATAGGGCGGGGGGTCACAGATACGCAGTATTTT.

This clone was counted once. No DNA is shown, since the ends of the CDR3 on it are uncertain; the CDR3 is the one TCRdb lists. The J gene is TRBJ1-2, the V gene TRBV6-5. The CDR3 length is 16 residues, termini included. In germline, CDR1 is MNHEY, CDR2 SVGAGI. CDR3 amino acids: CASSSSPGWEDYGYTF.

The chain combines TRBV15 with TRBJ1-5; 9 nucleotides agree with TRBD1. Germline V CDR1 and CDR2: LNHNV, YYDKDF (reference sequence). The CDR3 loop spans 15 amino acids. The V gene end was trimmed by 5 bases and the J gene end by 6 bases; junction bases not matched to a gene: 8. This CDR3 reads CATSPTGQGIQPQHF. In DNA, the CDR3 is TGTGCCACCAGCCCAACGGGACAGGGTATTCAGCCCCAGCATTTT.

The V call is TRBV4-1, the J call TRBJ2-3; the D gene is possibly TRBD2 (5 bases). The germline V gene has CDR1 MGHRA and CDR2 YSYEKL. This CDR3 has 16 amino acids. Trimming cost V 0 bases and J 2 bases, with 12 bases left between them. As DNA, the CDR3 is TGCGCCAGCAGCCAAGACGGAGGTGGGAACACAGATACGCAGTATTTT. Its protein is CASSQDGGGNTDTQYF.

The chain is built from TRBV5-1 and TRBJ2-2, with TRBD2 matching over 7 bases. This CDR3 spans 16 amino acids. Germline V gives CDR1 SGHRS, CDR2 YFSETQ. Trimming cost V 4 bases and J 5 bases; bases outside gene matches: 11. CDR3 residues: CASSPRLARRTGELFF. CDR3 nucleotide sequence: TGCGCCAGCAGCCCAAGACTAGCAAGGAGAACCGGGGAGCTGTTTTTT. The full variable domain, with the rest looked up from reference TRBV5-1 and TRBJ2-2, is KAGVTQTPRYLIKTRGQQVTLSCSPISGHRSVSWYQQTPGQGLQFLFEYFSETQRNKGNFPGRFSGRQFSNSRSEMNVSTLELGDSALYLCASSPRLARRTGELFFGEGSRLTVL.

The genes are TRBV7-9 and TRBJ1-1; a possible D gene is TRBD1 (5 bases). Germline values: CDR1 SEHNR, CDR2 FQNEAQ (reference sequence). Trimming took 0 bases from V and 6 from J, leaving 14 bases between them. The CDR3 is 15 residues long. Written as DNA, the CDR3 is TGTGCCAGCAGCTTAGCGTACGTAGTAGGGGCTGAAGCTTTCTTT. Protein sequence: CASSLAYVVGAEAFF.

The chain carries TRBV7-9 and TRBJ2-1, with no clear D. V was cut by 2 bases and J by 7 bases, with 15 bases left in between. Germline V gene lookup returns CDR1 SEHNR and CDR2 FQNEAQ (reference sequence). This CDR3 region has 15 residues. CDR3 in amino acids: CASSLNGLAQNEQFF. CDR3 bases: TGTGCCAGCAGCTTAAACGGTTTAGCCCAAAATGAGCAGTTCTTC. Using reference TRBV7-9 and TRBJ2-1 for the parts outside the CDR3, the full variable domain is DTGVSQNPRHKITKRGQNVTFRCDPISEHNRLYWYRQTLGQGPEFLTYFQNEAQLEKSRLLSDRFSAERPKGSFSTLEIQRTEQGDSAMYLCASSLNGLAQNEQFFGPGTRLTVL.